Sequencing of this T cell receptor (beta chain) was carried out in a study of a mutant IDH1 vaccine in newly diagnosed glioma. Across the whole study: Antecedent treatment encompassed radiotherapy, temozolomide, or their combination; the majority received both. Findings and limits, study-wide: Of all patients, roughly 93% showed vaccine-induced immune responses.

This clone was recorded a few times. Its specificity is not known. Libraries were prepared by immunoSEQ multiplex PCR; TCRdb keeps only in-frame clonotypes and omits some of them. Among roughly 11,000 clones listed, 81% were seen once. CDR1 is SGHDT and CDR2 is YYEEEE in the germline V gene. Trimming cost V 3 bases and J 6 bases; bases outside gene matches: 4. This CDR3 has 14 amino acids. Regarding time point: week 47, end of study. Vaccination used 300 ug of mutant IDH1 20-mer peptide per dose, with topical imiquimod. Here the sequenced sample was PBMCs, taken from a glioma patient whose treatment included an IDH1 peptide vaccine. The TCR was taken from a man aged 30 to 45 with glioma. The chain recombines TRBV5-6 with TRBJ1-1, with 11 bases matching TRBD1. Here the CDR3 reads CASSWDRGEAEAFF. CDR3 bases: TGTGCCAGCAGCTGGGACAGGGGGGAAGCTGAAGCTTTCTTT.